The TCR beta chain described here comes from a study of cytomegalovirus exposure and HLA in healthy donors. The ends were cut back, 0 bases at V and 6 bases at J, with 7 bases in the middle. Germline-derived CDR1 and CDR2 are SGHNT and YYREEE (reference sequence). The CDR3 consists of 13 residues. Findings and caveats of the study: Reportedly, HLA-A and HLA-B alleles of most subjects were accurately predicted from TCR beta.

Details on this clone: Its antigen is not known.

PCR used 60 Vbeta primers and 13 Jbeta primers. Assay: immunoSEQ multiplex PCR; the TCRdb copy retains only in-frame clones and omits some. Of 150,000 to 200,000 clones in the sample, around 72% were seen once. At the time of sampling, donors were nominally healthy, though unrecorded immune exposures were likely. Sequencing was carried out using PBMCs. This receptor was taken from a man aged 50 or older in good health and CMV-seronegative. V and J are TRBV5-4 and TRBJ1-5; no clear D gene. The CDR3 region has the DNA TGTGCCAGCAGCTTGGACCCTAGTCAGCCCCAGCATTTT. It specifies CASSLDPSQPQHF.